This T cell receptor beta chain was identified in a study of cytomegalovirus exposure and HLA in healthy donors. CDR3 length: 16 amino acids. J lost 8 bases, V lost 2 bases, and 9 bases had no gene match. Germline CDR1 is LNHNV and CDR2 is YYDKDF (reference sequence). Comment on this clone: Its target is unknown.

The PCR made use of 60 Vbeta and 13 Jbeta primers. The protocol was immunoSEQ multiplex PCR, while the TCRdb copy is restricted to in-frame clones and leaves out a portion. The data contain fewer than 200,000 clones, more than 70% of them singletons. General study findings and limits: Productive rates of about 87% or about 30% were seen for most TCR beta V segments in an earlier analysis.

The V gene is TRBV15, the J gene TRBJ1-3; 10 bases map to TRBD1. The receptor's source is a woman aged 50 to 65 in good health and CMV-seropositive. The sample taken for sequencing was PBMCs. This CDR3 reads CATSRSHGTGEDTIYF. The DNA for the CDR3 is TGTGCCACCAGCAGAAGCCACGGGACAGGGGAGGACACCATATATTTT.